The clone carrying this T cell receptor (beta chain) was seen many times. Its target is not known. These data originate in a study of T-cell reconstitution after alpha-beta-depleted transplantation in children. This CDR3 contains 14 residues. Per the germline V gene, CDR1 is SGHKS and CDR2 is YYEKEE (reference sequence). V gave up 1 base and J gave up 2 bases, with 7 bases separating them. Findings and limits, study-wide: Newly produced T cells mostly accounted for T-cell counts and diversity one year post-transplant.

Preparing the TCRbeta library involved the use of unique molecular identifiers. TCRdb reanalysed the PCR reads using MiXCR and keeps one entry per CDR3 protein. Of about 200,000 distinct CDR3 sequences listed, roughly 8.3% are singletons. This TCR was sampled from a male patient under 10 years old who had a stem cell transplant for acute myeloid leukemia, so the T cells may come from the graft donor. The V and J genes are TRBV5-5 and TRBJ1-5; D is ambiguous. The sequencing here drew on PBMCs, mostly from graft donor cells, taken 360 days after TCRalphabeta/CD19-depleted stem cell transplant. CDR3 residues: CASSLRSGNQPQHF. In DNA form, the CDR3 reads TGTGCCAGCAGCTTGAGATCGGGCAATCAGCCCCAGCATTTT.